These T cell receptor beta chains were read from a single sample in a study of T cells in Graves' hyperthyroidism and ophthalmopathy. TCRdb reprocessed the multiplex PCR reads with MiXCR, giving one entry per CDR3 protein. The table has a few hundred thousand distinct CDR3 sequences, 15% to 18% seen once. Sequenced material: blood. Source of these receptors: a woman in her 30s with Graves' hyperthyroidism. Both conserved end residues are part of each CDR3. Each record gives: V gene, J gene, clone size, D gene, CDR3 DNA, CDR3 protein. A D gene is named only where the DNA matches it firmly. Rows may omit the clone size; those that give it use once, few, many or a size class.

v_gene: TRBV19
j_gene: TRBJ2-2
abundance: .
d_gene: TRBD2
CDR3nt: TGTGCCAGTAGACTAGCGGGGTTTATTGGCACCGGGGAGCTGTTTTTT
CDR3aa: CASRLAGFIGTGELFF

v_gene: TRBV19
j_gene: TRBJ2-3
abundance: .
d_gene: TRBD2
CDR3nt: TGTGCCAGTAGTCCCTGGACTAGCGGGAGGCCCACAGATACGCAGTATTTT
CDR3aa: CASSPWTSGRPTDTQYF

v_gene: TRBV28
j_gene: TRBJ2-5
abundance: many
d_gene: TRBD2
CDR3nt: TGTGCCAGCAGTTTTCGGCTAGCGGGAGGACTGGACGGGACCCAGTACTTC
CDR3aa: CASSFRLAGGLDGTQYF

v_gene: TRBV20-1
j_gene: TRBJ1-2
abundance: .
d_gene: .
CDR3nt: TGCAGTGCTAGAGCCGTTGAGACGGTCTTGGGCTACACCTTC
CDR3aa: CSARAVETVLGYTF

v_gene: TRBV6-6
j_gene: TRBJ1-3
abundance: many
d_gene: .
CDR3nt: TGTGCCAGCAGTTACCAGGGCTCTGGAAACACCATATATTTT
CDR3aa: CASSYQGSGNTIYF

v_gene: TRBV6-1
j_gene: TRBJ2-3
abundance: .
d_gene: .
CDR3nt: TGTGCCAGCAGTTCGCCGGGACTCGGGGATACGCAGTATTTT
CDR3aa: CASSSPGLGDTQYF

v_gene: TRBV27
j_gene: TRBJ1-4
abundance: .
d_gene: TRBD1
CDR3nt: TGTGCCAGCAGTTTATTTTTGGACAGGGCGGAAAAACTGTTTTTT
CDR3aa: CASSLFLDRAEKLFF

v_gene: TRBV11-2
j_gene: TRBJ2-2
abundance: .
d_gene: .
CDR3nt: TGTGCCAGCAGCTTAGATTTCAGTCCCGGGGAGCTGTTTTTT
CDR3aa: CASSLDFSPGELFF

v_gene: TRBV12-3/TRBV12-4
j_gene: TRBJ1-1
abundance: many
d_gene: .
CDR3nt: TGTGCCAGCCACCCGTCGGGCGGGACTGAAGCTTTCTTT
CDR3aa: CASHPSGGTEAFF

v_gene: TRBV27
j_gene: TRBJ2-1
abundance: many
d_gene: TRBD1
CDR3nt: TGTGCCAGCAGCACAGGGGGCAATGAGCAGTTCTTC
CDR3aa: CASSTGGNEQFF

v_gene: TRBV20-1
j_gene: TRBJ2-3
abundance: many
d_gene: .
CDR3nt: TGCAGTGCTGGACAGCGGAACACAGATACGCAGTATTTT
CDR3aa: CSAGQRNTDTQYF

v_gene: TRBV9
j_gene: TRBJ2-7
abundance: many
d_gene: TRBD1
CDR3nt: TGTGCCAGCAGCCCCTCATCCAGGGGGCCTCCCTACGAGCAGTACTTC
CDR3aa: CASSPSSRGPPYEQYF

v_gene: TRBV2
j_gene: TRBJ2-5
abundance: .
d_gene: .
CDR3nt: TGTGCCAGCAGACCCCCAAGGCGGGGGCTACAAGAGACCCAGTACTTC
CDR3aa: CASRPPRRGLQETQYF

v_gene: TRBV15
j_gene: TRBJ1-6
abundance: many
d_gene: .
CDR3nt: TGTGCCACCAGCAGAGTAGCGGGGGTGGGTGGTTCACCCCTCCACTTT
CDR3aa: CATSRVAGVGGSPLHF

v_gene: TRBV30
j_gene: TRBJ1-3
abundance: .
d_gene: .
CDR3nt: TGTGCCTGGTTATTGAGTTTTGGAAACACCATATATTTT
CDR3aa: CAWLLSFGNTIYF

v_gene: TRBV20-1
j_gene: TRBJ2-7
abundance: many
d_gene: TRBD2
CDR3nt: TGCAGTCCCCGACTAGCGGGGACCTACGAGCAGTACTTC
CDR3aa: CSPRLAGTYEQYF

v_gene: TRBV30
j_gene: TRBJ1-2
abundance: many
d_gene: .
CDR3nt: TGTGCCTGGAGTGGAAGGGGCTACGGCTACACCTTC
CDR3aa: CAWSGRGYGYTF

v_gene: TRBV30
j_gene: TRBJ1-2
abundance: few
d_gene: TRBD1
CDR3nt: TGTGCCTGGAGTAGAGAGGGGACAGCGTTTAACTATGGCTACACCTTC
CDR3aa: CAWSREGTAFNYGYTF

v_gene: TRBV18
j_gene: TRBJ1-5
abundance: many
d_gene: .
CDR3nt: TGTGCCAGCTCACCAGCAGGCAGGGGCCTTCAGCCCCAGCATTTT
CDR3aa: CASSPAGRGLQPQHF

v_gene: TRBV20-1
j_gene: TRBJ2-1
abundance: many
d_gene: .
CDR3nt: TGCAGTGCTAGAGGTGGTGAGAAGTCCTACAATGAGCAGTTCTTC
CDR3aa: CSARGGEKSYNEQFF

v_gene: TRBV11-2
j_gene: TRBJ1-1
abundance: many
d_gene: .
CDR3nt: TGTGCCAGCAGCTTAACCCAGGGACCCCTGTTGACTGAAGCTTTCTTT
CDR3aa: CASSLTQGPLLTEAFF

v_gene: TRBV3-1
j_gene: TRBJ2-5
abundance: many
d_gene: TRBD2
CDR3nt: TGTGCCAGCAGCCCTCGCCGACTAGCGGGACCTGAGACCCAGTACTTC
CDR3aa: CASSPRRLAGPETQYF

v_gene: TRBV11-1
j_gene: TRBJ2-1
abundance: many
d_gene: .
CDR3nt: TGTGCCAGCAGCTTAGCGGACAGGGAGGGGCAGTTCTTC
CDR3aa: CASSLADREGQFF

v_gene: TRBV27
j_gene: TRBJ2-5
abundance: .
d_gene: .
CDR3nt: TGTGCCAGCATCGGAGGAAAGACCCAGTACTTC
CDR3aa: CASIGGKTQYF

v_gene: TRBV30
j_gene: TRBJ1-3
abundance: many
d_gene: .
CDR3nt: TGTGCCTGGGGAACGACGAGCTCTGGAAACACCATATATTTT
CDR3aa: CAWGTTSSGNTIYF

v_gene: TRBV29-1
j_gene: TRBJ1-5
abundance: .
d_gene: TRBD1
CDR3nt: TGCAGCGTTTGCTTGGACAGGGGGTGCAATCAGCCCCAGCATTTT
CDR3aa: CSVCLDRGCNQPQHF

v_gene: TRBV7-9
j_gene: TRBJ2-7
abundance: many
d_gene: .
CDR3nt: TGTGCCAGCAGCCGCTGGCAGGGAGTGGGGGGGCACGAGCAGTACTTC
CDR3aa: CASSRWQGVGGHEQYF

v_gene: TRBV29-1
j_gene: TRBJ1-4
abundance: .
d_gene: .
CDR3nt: TGCAGCGTGGGGATAGGGGGTGGAGAAAAACTGTTTTTT
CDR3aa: CSVGIGGGEKLFF

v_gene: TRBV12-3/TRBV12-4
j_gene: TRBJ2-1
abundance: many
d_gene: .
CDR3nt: TGTGCCAGCACTTTCCTTGCGGATGAGCAGTTCTTC
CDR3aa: CASTFLADEQFF

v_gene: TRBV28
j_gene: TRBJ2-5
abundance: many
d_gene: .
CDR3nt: TGTGCCAGCAGCCCCCCACCGGGACATGGTCAAGAGACCCAGTACTTC
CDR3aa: CASSPPPGHGQETQYF

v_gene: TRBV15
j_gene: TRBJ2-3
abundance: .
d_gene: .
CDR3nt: TGTGCCACCAGCAGAGAAGTAGCGAGGACTAGCACAGATACGCAGTATTTT
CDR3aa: CATSREVARTSTDTQYF

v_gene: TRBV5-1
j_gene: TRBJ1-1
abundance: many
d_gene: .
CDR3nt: TGCGCCAGCAGCTTGGGGTTATCGTCGGGAACGAACACTGAAGCTTTCTTT
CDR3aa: CASSLGLSSGTNTEAFF

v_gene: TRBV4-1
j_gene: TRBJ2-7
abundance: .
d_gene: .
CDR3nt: TGCGCCAGCAGCCAAAGTCGAGGGATCTCCTACGAGCAGTACTTC
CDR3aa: CASSQSRGISYEQYF

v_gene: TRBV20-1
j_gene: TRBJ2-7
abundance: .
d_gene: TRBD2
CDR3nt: TGCAGTGCTCTAGCGGGAGGGCCTCTCTACGAGCAGTACTTC
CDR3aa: CSALAGGPLYEQYF

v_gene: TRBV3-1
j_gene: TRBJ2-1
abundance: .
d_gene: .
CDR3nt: TGTGCCAGCAGCCAAGGTGTGACGGGGGAATATGAGCAGTTCTTC
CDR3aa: CASSQGVTGEYEQFF

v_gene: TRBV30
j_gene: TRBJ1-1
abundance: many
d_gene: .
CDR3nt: TGTGCCTCTAGGGGCATCACGAACACTGAAGCTTTCTTT
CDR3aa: CASRGITNTEAFF

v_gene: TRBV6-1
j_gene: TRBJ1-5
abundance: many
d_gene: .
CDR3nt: TGTGCCAGCACCCCCGTGTGGGGTCATGGGGCCCAGCATTTT
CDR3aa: CASTPVWGHGAQHF

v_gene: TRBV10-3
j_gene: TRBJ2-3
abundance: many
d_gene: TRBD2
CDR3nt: TGTGCCGTAGGAGGATCCGGGACTAGCGGGATGGCTGGCACAGATACGCAGTATTTT
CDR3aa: CAVGGSGTSGMAGTDTQYF

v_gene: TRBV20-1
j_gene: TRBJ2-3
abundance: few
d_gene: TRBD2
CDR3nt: TGCAGTGCTAGAGTTTGGCGGGAGGGCACAGATACGCAGTATTTT
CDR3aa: CSARVWREGTDTQYF

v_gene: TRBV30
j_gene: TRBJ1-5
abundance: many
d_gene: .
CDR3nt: TGTGCCTGGATTCCAGGTGGGCGCAATCAGCCCCAGCATTTT
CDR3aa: CAWIPGGRNQPQHF

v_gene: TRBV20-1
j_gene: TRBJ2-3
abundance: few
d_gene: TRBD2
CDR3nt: TGCAGTGCTAGAACGACTAGCGGGAGCCCGCTGAGCACAGATACGCAGTATTTT
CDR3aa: CSARTTSGSPLSTDTQYF

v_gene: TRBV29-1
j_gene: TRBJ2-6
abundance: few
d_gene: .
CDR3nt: TGCAGCGTTTGGGCGGAAGACTCTGGGGCCAACGTCCTGACTTTC
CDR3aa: CSVWAEDSGANVLTF

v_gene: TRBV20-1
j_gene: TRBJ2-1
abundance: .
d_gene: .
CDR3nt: TGCAGTGCTAGAGATCCGCGGCTACTGCCAAACAATGAGCAGTTCTTC
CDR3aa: CSARDPRLLPNNEQFF

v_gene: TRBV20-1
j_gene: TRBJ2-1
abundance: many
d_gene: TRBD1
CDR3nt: TGCAGTGCACGGACAGGGCCCCACAATGAGCAGTTCTTC
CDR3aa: CSARTGPHNEQFF

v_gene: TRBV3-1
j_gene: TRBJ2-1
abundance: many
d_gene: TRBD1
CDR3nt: TGTGCCAGCAGCCCGCCGGGACAGACTAATGAGCAGTTCTTC
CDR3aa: CASSPPGQTNEQFF

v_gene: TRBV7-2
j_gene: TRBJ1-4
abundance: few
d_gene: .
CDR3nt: TGTGCCAGCAGCTCGCCGGGGGGTGAAAAACTGTTTTTT
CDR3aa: CASSSPGGEKLFF

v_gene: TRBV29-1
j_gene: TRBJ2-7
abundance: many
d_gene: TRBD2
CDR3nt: TGCAGCGTAGGGACTAGCGGGAGGATCGGTTACGAGCAGTACTTC
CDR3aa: CSVGTSGRIGYEQYF